This T cell receptor beta chain was identified in a study of blood T cell repertoires in COVID-19. Study at large: The United States, Italy and Spain were the sources of the acute and convalescent COVID-19 samples. Nucleic acid was either cDNA or gDNA, and it came from T cells, B-cell-depleted T cells, or PBMCs.

Patients from Seattle were sampled longitudinally, starting during active infection. Profiled with immunoSEQ multiplex PCR; TCRdb holds only in-frame clones, not every one. The sample has over 90,000 clones, approximately 80% seen once. This CDR3 region has 15 residues. V was pared by 4 bases and J by 4 bases, with 4 bases of the junction left unmatched. Per germline, CDR1 SGHTA and CDR2 FQGNSA. The V gene is TRBV7-2, the J gene TRBJ2-1; 10 bases fit TRBD2. This TCR derives from an older man with COVID-19, enrolled during active disease. Source material: peripheral blood. The CDR3, as DNA: TGTGCCAGCAGCTCCGGGACTAGCGAGTACAATGAGCAGTTCTTC. This codes for CASSSGTSEYNEQFF.